The 27 T cell receptor beta chains in this list originate from one sample, sequenced in a study of OX40 agonist ivuxolimab in advanced cancers. Using immunoSEQ multiplex PCR, the repertoire was profiled, and TCRdb retains in-frame clones only, with some absent. The repertoire holds about 30,000 clones, under 80% seen once, with roughly 29% in the top ten. The sample in question was CD4+ or CD8+ T cells sorted from blood, obtained in a trial of the OX40 agonist ivuxolimab. The receptor set was obtained from an adult with an advanced solid tumor such as melanoma, head and neck, liver or kidney cancer.

This clone was counted only a few times. This chain uses TRBV4-1 with TRBJ2-4; weak D call: TRBD2 (7 bases). The CDR3 has 19 amino acids. Trimming stripped 0 bases from V and 1 base from J, with 19 bases between. Germline CDR1 reads MGHRA; CDR2 reads YSYEKL. CDR3 coding DNA: TGCGCCAGCAGCCAAGAGGGAGGTAGGGGGGGGTTTGCCAAAAACATTCAGTACTTC. Its translation: CASSQEGGRGGFAKNIQYF.

V is TRBV5-6 and J is TRBJ1-1; 9 bases align to TRBD1. The CDR3 has 15 amino acids. The V and J ends lost 0 bases and 5 bases, in that order; junction bases with no gene match: 5. The V gene's germline CDR1 is SGHDT and CDR2 YYEEEE. CDR3 in DNA: TGTGCCAGCAGCTTGGATCTTGGACAGGGGACTGAAGCTTTCTTT. Its translation: CASSLDLGQGTEAFF.

The chain has TRBV7-9 and TRBJ2-2; 9 bases are a match to TRBD1. Germline V gene sequence: CDR1 SEHNR, CDR2 FQNEAQ (reference sequence). The CDR3 spans 18 residues. V lost 2 bases to trimming and J lost 8 bases; unmatched junction nucleotides: 15. CDR3 in amino acids: CASSLPSTGGNVRGELFF. For the CDR3, the DNA is TGTGCCAGCAGCTTACCAAGCACAGGGGGCAATGTGAGAGGGGAGCTGTTTTTT.

The rearrangement uses TRBV28 and TRBJ2-7, with 12 bases aligning to TRBD1. The CDR3 spans 14 residues. V trimming: 6 bases; J trimming: 4 bases; junction bases outside the gene matches: 4. Germline assignment: CDR1 MDHEN and CDR2 SYDVKM. The CDR3 nucleotides are TGTGCCAGCAGCTGGGACAGGGGGCCTTACGAGCAGTACTTC. Amino acid sequence: CASSWDRGPYEQYF.

The chain joins TRBV13 to TRBJ1-2; D is possibly TRBD1 (5 bases). The germline V and J ends were trimmed by 2 bases and 3 bases, with 10 bases remaining between them. The CDR3 is 14 amino acids. Per the germline V gene, CDR1 is PRHDT and CDR2 is FYEKMQ (reference sequence). As DNA, the CDR3 is TGTGCCAGCAGCTTACGGGACCCGGACTATGGCTACACCTTC. Its protein product is CASSLRDPDYGYTF.

The chain combines TRBV10-3 with TRBJ2-7, with D hard to call. The V gene's germline CDR1 is ENHRY and CDR2 SYGVKD. CDR3 size: 14 residues. Trimming cost V 0 bases and J 0 bases, with 6 bases left between them. CDR3 bases: TGTGCCATCAGTGAGTCTGCTTCCTCCTACGAGCAGTACTTC. Translation gives CAISESASSYEQYF.

The chain carries TRBV10-2 and TRBJ2-5; no clear D gene. Germline V gene data show CDR1 as WSHSY and CDR2 as SAAADI. The CDR3 is 13 residues long. The ends were cut back, 2 bases at V and 4 bases at J, with 8 bases in the middle. The CDR3 protein is CASSELWRETQYF. As DNA, the CDR3 is TGCGCCAGCAGTGAGCTGTGGCGAGAGACCCAGTACTTC.

The V gene is TRBV9, the J gene TRBJ1-1; 8 nucleotides line up with TRBD1. The CDR3 runs 14 residues. J gave up 5 bases and V 3 bases, and 6 bases lay outside the gene matches. CDR1 is SGDLS, CDR2 YYNGEE, per germline. The CDR3 is CASSGTGSGTEAFF. As DNA, the CDR3 is TGTGCCAGCAGCGGGACAGGGTCTGGGACTGAAGCTTTCTTT.

The chain employs TRBV5-1 and TRBJ2-7; maybe TRBD2 (7 bases). This CDR3 comprises 15 residues. Germline V gene data show CDR1 as SGHRS and CDR2 as YFSETQ. With 0 bases removed from V and 0 bases from J, the gap between germline ends came to 10 bases. The CDR3 DNA sequence: TGCGCCAGCAGCTTGGAGGGGGGGAGCTCCTACGAGCAGTACTTC. As protein: CASSLEGGSSYEQYF.

This clone was found a few times. The sample has other DNA sequences that encode this CDR3 too. This sequence joins TRBV7-8 and TRBJ2-5; 8 bases line up with TRBD1. The CDR3 runs to 15 residues. CDR1 is SGHVS and CDR2 is FQNEAQ in the germline V gene. V lost 0 bases and J lost 1; bases outside the gene matches: 1. DNA for the CDR3: TGTGCCAGCAGCTTAGCGGGGACAGGCCAAGAGACCCAGTACTTC. Translated, it gives CASSLAGTGQETQYF. The full variable domain, in which reference TRBV7-8 and TRBJ2-5 provide the parts outside the CDR3, is GAGVSQSPRYKVAKRGQDVALRCDPISGHVSLFWYQQALGQGPEFLTYFQNEAQLDKSGLPSDRFFAERPEGSVSTLKIQRTQQEDSAVYLCASSLAGTGQETQYFGPGTRLLVL.

This clone came up a few times. The chain is built from TRBV27 and TRBJ2-7; 12 bases agree with TRBD2. CDR1 is MNHEY and CDR2 is SMNVEV in the germline V gene (reference sequence). The V and J ends lost 6 bases and 1 base, in that order; junction bases with no gene match: 7. This CDR3 is built from 16 residues. The CDR3 sequence: CASRMTSGSPSYEQYF. Written as DNA, the CDR3 is TGTGCCAGCAGGATGACTAGCGGGAGCCCGTCCTACGAGCAGTACTTC.

The CDR3 DNA reads as TGTGCCAGCAGCTTAACGTCTTGGACGGGCTACAATGAGCAGTTCTTC. Its translation: CASSLTSWTGYNEQFF. The J gene is TRBJ2-1, the V gene TRBV7-3, with D unresolved. The CDR3 runs to 16 residues. Trimming shortened V by 0 bases and J by 3 bases, and 12 bases separated the two germline ends. The germline V gene has CDR1 SGHTA and CDR2 FQGTGA.

The chain has TRBV7-9 and TRBJ2-7; 10 nucleotides align to TRBD2. CDR1 is SEHNR and CDR2 is FQNEAQ in the germline V gene (reference sequence). The V and J ends lost 5 bases and 4 bases, in that order; junction bases with no gene match: 11. The CDR3 is 16 amino acids. The CDR3 DNA sequence: TGTGCCAGCAGCCCCCCTAGCGGGAGTGACTATTACGAGCAGTACTTC. Translated, it gives CASSPPSGSDYYEQYF.

This clone came up once. V is TRBV4-1 and J is TRBJ1-2; TRBD1 matches 7 bases. The CDR3 has 16 amino acids. Germline V gene data show CDR1 as MGHRA and CDR2 as YSYEKL. Trimming at V came to 0 bases and at J to 4 bases, leaving 8 bases not matched to a gene. The CDR3 is CASSQDTGQPSYGYTF. Here the CDR3 DNA reads TGCGCCAGCAGCCAAGATACGGGACAGCCGTCCTATGGCTACACCTTC.

J is TRBJ2-2 and V is TRBV29-1; 10 bases are shared with TRBD2. There are 17 residues in the CDR3. Germline V gene sequence: CDR1 SQVTM, CDR2 ANQGSEA. With 6 bases clipped from V and 2 bases from J, the junction kept 12 bases outside the gene matches. CDR3 in DNA: TGCAGCGTCTACCTAACAAGGACTAGCGGAAACACCGGGGAGCTGTTTTTT. Protein sequence: CSVYLTRTSGNTGELFF.

The rearrangement joins TRBV5-6 to TRBJ2-3; no reliable D call. V was clipped by 5 bases and J by 2 bases, with 15 bases between them. Germline CDR1 and CDR2: SGHDT and YYEEEE. The CDR3 loop spans 15 amino acids. CDR3 coding DNA: TGTGCCAGCAGGATCCGGCTAGGGCTCACAGATACGCAGTATTTT. Amino acid sequence: CASRIRLGLTDTQYF.

This chain links TRBV6-1 with TRBJ2-4; D gene uncertain. CDR1 is MNHNS, CDR2 SASEGT, per germline. Trimming pared 2 bases from V and 8 bases from J, leaving 25 bases between. The CDR3 extends over 18 amino acids. The CDR3: CASSELLISQSPLHIQYF. CDR3 DNA: TGTGCCAGCAGTGAACTGTTGATAAGTCAGTCTCCCCTACACATTCAGTACTTC.

This rearrangement joins TRBV5-6 to TRBJ1-1, with a weak D call TRBD1 (6 bases). Per germline, CDR1 SGHDT and CDR2 YYEEEE. The CDR3 is made up of 18 amino acids. Between the trimmed V and J ends, which lost 4 bases and 0 bases, there was a span of 22 bases. The CDR3 DNA is TGTGCCAGCAGCCCGAGGGAGGGGGAGATCCTTATGAACACTGAAGCTTTCTTT. It translates to CASSPREGEILMNTEAFF.

Concerning this clone: One junction end does not reproduce the germline sequence, and a read error may be involved. CDR3 in amino acids: CASNRGRTTPEQCF. DNA of the CDR3: TGTGCCAGCAATAGGGGTCGGACCACCCCCGAGCAGTGCTTC. V and J are TRBV2 and TRBJ2-7; D perhaps matches TRBD1 (5 bases). This CDR3 comprises 14 residues. The germline CDR1 and CDR2 sequences are SNHLY and FYNNEI.

The chain couples TRBV9 to TRBJ2-7; D might be TRBD1 or TRBD2, each matching 5 bases. V gave up 0 bases and J gave up 5 bases, with 6 bases separating them. Per germline, CDR1 SGDLS and CDR2 YYNGEE. The CDR3 has 12 amino acids. This CDR3 is CASSVGGDEQYF. In DNA form, the CDR3 reads TGTGCCAGCAGCGTAGGAGGGGACGAGCAGTACTTC.

V gene TRBV6-1 combines with J gene TRBJ2-5; 7 bases line up with TRBD2. The J call may not be correct, given that the DNA end is closer to TRBJ2-7. This CDR3 has 16 residues. Germline values: CDR1 MNHNS, CDR2 SASEGT. The CDR3 is CASSEGAGVYTYEQYF. CDR3 nucleotides: TGTGCCAGCAGTGAAGGGGCGGGAGTCTATACATACGAGCAGTACTTC.

This clone was found a few times. This chain connects TRBV29-1 to TRBJ1-3; no definite D call. The germline V and J ends were trimmed by 6 bases and 0 bases, with 12 bases remaining between them. CDR1 and CDR2 (germline): SQVTM, ANQGSEA. The CDR3 runs 14 residues. The DNA for the CDR3 is TGCAGCGTGGTTGAGCTGGGCTCTGGAAACACCATATATTTT. This codes for CSVVELGSGNTIYF.

The CDR3 sequence is CASTHPVAGENIQYF. CDR3 sequence (DNA): TGTGCCAGCACCCACCCCGTAGCGGGGGAAAACATTCAGTACTTC. The chain joins TRBV2 to TRBJ2-4; TRBD2 matches 9 bases. Trimming cost V 7 bases and J 5 bases; bases outside gene matches: 9. Germline V gives CDR1 SNHLY, CDR2 FYNNEI. The CDR3 extends over 15 amino acids.

Only a few counts were recorded for this clone. J is TRBJ2-3 and V is TRBV4-2; TRBD2 agrees at 8 bases. The CDR3 is 16 amino acids. The germline gives CDR1 LGHNA, CDR2 YNFKEQ. J was trimmed by 2 bases and V by 2 bases; bases with no gene match: 6. CDR3 in amino acids: CASSQRTSQYTDTQYF. The CDR3 region has the DNA TGTGCCAGCAGCCAAAGGACTAGCCAATACACAGATACGCAGTATTTT.

The chain links TRBV25-1 to TRBJ1-2, with 7 positions matching TRBD1. The germline V gene encodes CDR1 MGHDK and CDR2 SYGVNS. Trimming cost V 1 base and J 4 bases; bases outside gene matches: 3. CDR3 length: 14 residues. For the CDR3, the DNA is TGTGCCAGCAGTGAATCGGACAGGACCTATGGCTACACCTTC. This codes for CASSESDRTYGYTF.

This clone showed up just once. The CDR3 here is CASSLTVGRTYEQYF. As DNA, the CDR3 is TGTGCCAGCAGCCTGACAGTCGGACGAACCTACGAGCAGTACTTC. The chain has TRBV27 and TRBJ2-5, with D tentatively TRBD1 (5 bases). The J call may be wrong; the DNA end is better matched by TRBJ2-7. Germline CDR1 MNHEY, CDR2 SMNVEV (reference sequence). The CDR3 has 15 amino acids.

This clone was observed a few times. The gene calls are TRBV27 and TRBJ1-1; D remains unclear. The CDR3 loop spans 13 amino acids. Deletions cut 9 bases from V and 5 bases from J, with 16 bases between. Germline lookup yields CDR1 MNHEY and CDR2 SMNVEV (reference sequence). The CDR3 reads CASSADPGTEAFF. CDR3 nucleotide sequence: TGTGCCAGTTCCGCGGACCCTGGGACTGAAGCTTTCTTT.